The present TCR beta chain was sequenced within a study of T cells in Graves' hyperthyroidism and ophthalmopathy. Across the whole study: Once the initial diagnosis was made, peripheral blood was obtained before any treatment. General study results and limits: Ophthalmopathy and stable hyperthyroidism were told apart by a 13 V-J model.

This clonotype occurred a few times. As yet, its antigen is unknown. From RNA transcripts, TCR beta CDR3 regions were amplified. The HTBI primer set was used in a first-round RT-PCR of the TCR CDR3. Via MiXCR, TCRdb re-called the multiplex PCR reads, giving one row per CDR3 protein. The sample carries hundreds of thousands of distinct CDR3 sequences, approximately 15% recorded once. The germline gives CDR1 MDHEN, CDR2 SYDVKM. V lost 6 bases and J lost 5, with 10 bases in between. The CDR3 is made up of 12 amino acids. The study excluded patients with uncontrolled infection, other autoimmune disease, pregnancy or lactation. Clinical symptoms, serum thyroxine and TRAb, thyroid ultrasound and orbital computed tomography together formed the diagnostic basis.

Sequencing was done on a sample of blood. This clonotype was sampled from a woman in her 30s with Graves' hyperthyroidism. The V and J genes are TRBV28 and TRBJ1-2, with unresolved D. The CDR3 spells CASREESYGYTF. CDR3 bases: TGTGCCAGCAGGGAGGAGAGTTATGGCTACACCTTC.